The clone carrying this T cell receptor beta chain was counted between two and nine times. This record comes from a study of cytomegalovirus exposure and HLA in healthy donors. Researchers ran the PCR with 60 Vbeta and 13 Jbeta primers. The repertoire was sequenced with immunoSEQ multiplex PCR; TCRdb's copy has only in-frame clones and lacks some. This sample yields over 85,000 clones, of which 73% are seen a single time; less than 4.5% belongs to the top ten. Whereas donors were nominally healthy upon sampling, unrecorded immune exposures were probable. Per the germline V gene, CDR1 is SEHNR and CDR2 is FQNEAQ (reference sequence). The CDR3 totals 16 residues. The V end was cut by 5 bases, the J end by 1 base, with 17 bases between.

The sample comprised PBMCs. The source of this sequence is a man aged 35 to 55 in good health and CMV-seronegative. V and J are TRBV7-9 and TRBJ1-1; no reliable D call. The CDR3 protein is CASSHARIYGNTEAFF. In DNA, the CDR3 is TGTGCCAGCAGCCACGCCAGGATTTATGGGAACACTGAAGCTTTCTTT.